This T cell receptor beta chain was captured in a study of cytomegalovirus exposure and HLA in healthy donors. The PCR used 60 Vbeta and 13 Jbeta primers. Per the original methods: Counted up in a later analysis, unique TCR beta chains came to 65 million to 100 million, with some 9.9 million shared. Libraries were prepared by immunoSEQ multiplex PCR; TCRdb keeps only in-frame clonotypes and omits some of them. The DNA was the basis for D and trimming; V, J and clone size are from that table. The sample includes roughly 78,000 clones, 63% of them seen just once. V was pared by 5 bases and J by 4 bases, with 6 bases between. This CDR3 is 12 amino acids long. CDR1 is KGHSH and CDR2 is LQKENI in the germline V gene. As to this clone: Its antigen is unidentified.

Study observations and caveats: The authors enumerated over 150 TCR beta chains as linked to cytomegalovirus. Follow-up analysis seemed to connect common viral pathogens with several of the most significant clusters identified. TRBV6-2, TRBV6-3 and other indistinguishable V segments were excluded.

This TCR came from a man aged 25 to 45 in good health and CMV-seropositive. The rearrangement links TRBV18 to TRBJ1-3; D is unclear. Sequencing was carried out using PBMCs. The CDR3 protein is CASSSQGNTIYF. CDR3 DNA sequence: TGTGCCAGCTCATCGCAGGGAAACACCATATATTTT. Supplemented by reference TRBV18 and TRBJ1-3, the full variable domain reads NAGVMQNPRHLVRRRGQEARLRCSPMKGHSHVYWYRQLPEEGLKFMVYLQKENIIDESGMPKERFSAEFPKEGPSILRIQQVVRGDSAAYFCASSSQGNTIYFGEGSWLTVV.